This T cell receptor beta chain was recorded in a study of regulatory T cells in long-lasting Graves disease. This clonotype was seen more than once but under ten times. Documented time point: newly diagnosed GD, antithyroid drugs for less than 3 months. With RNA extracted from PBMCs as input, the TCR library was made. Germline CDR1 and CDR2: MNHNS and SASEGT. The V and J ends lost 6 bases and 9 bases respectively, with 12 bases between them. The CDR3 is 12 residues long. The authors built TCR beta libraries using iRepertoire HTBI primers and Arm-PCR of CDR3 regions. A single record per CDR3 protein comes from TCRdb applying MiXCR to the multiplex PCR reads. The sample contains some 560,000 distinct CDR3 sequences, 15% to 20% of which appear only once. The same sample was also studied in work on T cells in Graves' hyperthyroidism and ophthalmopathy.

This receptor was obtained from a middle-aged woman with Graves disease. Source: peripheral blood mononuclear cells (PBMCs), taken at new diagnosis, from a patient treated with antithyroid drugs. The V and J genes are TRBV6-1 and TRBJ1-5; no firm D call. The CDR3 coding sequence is TGTGCCAGCAGCCGCCGTATGTGGCCCCAGCATTTT. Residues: CASSRRMWPQHF.